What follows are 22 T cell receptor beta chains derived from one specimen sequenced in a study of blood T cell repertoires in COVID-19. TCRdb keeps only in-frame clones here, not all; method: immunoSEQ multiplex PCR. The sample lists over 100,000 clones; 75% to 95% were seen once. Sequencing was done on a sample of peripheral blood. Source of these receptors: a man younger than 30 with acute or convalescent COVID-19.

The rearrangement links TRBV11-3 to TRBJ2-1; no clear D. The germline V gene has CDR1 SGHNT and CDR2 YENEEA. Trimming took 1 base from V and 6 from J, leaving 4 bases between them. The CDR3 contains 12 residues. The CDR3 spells CASSLGANEQFF. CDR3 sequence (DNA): TGTGCCAGCAGCTTAGGGGCCAATGAGCAGTTCTTC.

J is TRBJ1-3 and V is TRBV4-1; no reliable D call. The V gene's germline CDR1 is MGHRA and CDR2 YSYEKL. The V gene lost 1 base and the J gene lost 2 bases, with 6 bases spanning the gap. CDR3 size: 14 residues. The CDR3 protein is CASSQVAAGNTIYF. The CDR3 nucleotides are TGCGCCAGCAGCCAAGTGGCAGCTGGAAACACCATATATTTT.

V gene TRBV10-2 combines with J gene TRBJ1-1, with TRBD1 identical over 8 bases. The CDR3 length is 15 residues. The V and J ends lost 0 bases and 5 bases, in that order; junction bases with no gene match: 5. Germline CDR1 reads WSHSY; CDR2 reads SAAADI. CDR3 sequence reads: CASSESPTGETEAFF. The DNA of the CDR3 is TGCGCCAGCAGTGAGTCCCCGACAGGGGAAACTGAAGCTTTCTTT.

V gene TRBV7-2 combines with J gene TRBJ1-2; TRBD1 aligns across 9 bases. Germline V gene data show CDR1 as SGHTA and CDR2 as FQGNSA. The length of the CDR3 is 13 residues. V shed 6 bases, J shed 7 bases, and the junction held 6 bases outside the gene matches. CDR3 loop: CASRSGTGSGYTF. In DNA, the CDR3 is TGTGCCAGCAGGTCCGGGACAGGGTCTGGCTACACCTTC.

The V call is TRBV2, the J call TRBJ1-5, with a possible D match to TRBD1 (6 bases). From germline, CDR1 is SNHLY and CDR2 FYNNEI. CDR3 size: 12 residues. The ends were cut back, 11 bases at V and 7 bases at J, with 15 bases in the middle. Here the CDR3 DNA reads TGTGCCTGGAACAGGGTCGGCCAGCCCCAGCATTTT. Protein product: CAWNRVGQPQHF.

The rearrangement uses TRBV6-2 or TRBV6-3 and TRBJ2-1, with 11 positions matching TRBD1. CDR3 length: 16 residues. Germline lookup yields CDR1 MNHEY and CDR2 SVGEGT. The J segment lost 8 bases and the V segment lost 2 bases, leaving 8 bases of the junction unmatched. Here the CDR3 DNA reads TGTGCCAGCAGTTACCTCGGACAGGGGGCGGTCTATGAGCAGTTCTTC. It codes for CASSYLGQGAVYEQFF.

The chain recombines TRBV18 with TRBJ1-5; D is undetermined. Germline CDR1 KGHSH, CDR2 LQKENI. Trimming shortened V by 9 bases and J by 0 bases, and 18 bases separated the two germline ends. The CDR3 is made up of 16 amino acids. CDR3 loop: CASSAETPYSNQPQHF. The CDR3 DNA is TGTGCCAGTTCCGCGGAAACACCCTATAGCAATCAGCCCCAGCATTTT. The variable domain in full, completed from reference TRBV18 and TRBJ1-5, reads NAGVMQNPRHLVRRRGQEARLRCSPMKGHSHVYWYRQLPEEGLKFMVYLQKENIIDESGMPKERFSAEFPKEGPSILRIQQVVRGDSAAYFCASSAETPYSNQPQHFGDGTRLSIL.

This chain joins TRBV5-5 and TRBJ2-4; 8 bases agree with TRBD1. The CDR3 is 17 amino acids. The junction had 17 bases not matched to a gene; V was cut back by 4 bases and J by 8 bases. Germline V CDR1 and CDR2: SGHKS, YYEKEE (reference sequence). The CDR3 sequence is CASSSSGVGTGGDIQYF. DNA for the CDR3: TGTGCCAGCAGCAGCTCAGGTGTGGGGACAGGAGGAGACATTCAGTACTTC. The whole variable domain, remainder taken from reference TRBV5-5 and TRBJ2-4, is DAGVTQSPTHLIKTRGQQVTLRCSPISGHKSVSWYQQVLGQGPQFIFQYYEKEERGRGNFPDRFSARQFPNYSSELNVNALLLGDSALYLCASSSSGVGTGGDIQYFGAGTRLSVL.

Written as DNA, the CDR3 is TGTGCCAGTAGTAGCCAGATTCCGGGAGGGTACAATACGCAGTATTTT. Translating it yields CASSSQIPGGYNTQYF. This chain connects TRBV19 to TRBJ2-3; TRBD2 aligns across 8 bases. The CDR3 covers 16 residues. Germline values: CDR1 LNHDA, CDR2 SQIVND (reference sequence). V shed 4 bases and J 7 bases; nucleotides not matched to a gene: 13.

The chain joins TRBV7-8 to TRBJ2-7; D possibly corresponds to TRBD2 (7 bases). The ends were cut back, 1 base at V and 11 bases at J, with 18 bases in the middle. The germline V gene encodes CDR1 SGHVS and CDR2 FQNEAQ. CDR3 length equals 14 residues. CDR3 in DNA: TGTGCCAGCAGCTTAGGGACTAAGGGGGGGGGAAAGTACTTC. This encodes CASSLGTKGGGKYF.

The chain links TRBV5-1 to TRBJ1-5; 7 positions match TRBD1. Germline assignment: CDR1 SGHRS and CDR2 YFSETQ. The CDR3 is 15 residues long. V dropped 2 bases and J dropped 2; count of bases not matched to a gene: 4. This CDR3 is CASSFTGEGNQPQHF. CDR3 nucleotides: TGCGCCAGCAGCTTCACAGGGGAGGGCAATCAGCCCCAGCATTTT.

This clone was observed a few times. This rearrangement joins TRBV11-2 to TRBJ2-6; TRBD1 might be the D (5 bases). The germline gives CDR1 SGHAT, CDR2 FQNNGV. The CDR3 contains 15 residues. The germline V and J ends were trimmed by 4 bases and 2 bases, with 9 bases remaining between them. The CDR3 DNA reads TGTGCCAGCAGCTCCAGGGCTGCTGGGGCCAACGTCCTGACTTTC. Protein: CASSSRAAGANVLTF.

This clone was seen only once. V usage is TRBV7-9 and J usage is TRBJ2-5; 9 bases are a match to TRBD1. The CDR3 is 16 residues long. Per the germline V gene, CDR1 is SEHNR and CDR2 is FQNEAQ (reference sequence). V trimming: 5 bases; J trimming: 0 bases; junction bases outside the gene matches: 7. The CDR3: CASSPGQGSYQETQYF. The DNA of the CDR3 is TGTGCCAGCAGCCCGGGACAGGGATCCTACCAAGAGACCCAGTACTTC.

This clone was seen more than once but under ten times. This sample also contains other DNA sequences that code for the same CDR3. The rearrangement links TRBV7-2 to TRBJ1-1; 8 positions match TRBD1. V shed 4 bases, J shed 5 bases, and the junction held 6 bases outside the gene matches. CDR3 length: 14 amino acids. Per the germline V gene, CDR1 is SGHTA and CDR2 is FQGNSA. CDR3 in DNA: TGTGCCAGCAGCTCGCGACAGGGGAGTACTGAAGCTTTCTTT. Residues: CASSSRQGSTEAFF.

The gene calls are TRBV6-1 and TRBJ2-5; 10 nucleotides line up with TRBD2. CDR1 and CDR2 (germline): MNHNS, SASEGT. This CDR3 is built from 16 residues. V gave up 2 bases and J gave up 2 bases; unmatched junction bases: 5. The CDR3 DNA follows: TGTGCCAGCAGTGAATGGCCGGGACTAGCGCAAGAGACCCAGTACTTC. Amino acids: CASSEWPGLAQETQYF.

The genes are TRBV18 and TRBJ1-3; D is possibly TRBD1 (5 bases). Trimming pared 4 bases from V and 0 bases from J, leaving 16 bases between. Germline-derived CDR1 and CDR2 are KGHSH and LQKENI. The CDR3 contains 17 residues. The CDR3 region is CASSQRAGSYSGNTIYF. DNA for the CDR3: TGTGCCAGCTCACAGCGCGCAGGGTCATACTCTGGAAACACCATATATTTT.

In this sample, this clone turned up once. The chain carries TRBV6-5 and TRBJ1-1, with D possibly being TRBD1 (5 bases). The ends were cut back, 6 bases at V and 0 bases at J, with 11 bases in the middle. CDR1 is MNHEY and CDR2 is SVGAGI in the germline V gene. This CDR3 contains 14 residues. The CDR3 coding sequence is TGTGCCAGCAGCAGGGCTGGTATGAACACTGAAGCTTTCTTT. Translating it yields CASSRAGMNTEAFF.

The CDR3 DNA reads TGTGCCAGCAGTGAACCCGGACAGGGGGACTATGGCTACACCTTC. Its translation is CASSEPGQGDYGYTF. The chain recombines TRBV25-1 with TRBJ1-2; TRBD1 matches 10 bases. This CDR3 comprises 15 residues. Germline V gives CDR1 MGHDK, CDR2 SYGVNS. The V and J ends lost 2 bases and 3 bases, in that order; junction bases with no gene match: 3.

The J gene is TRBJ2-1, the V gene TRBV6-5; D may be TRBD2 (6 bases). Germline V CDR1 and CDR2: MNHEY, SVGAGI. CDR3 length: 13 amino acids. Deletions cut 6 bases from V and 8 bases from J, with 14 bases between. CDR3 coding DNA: TGTGCCAGCAGCTACCGAGGAGGGGATGAGCAGTTCTTC. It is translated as CASSYRGGDEQFF.

This CDR3 reads CASRLTGTGFSYNEQFF. CDR3 nucleotide sequence: TGTGCCAGCCGCCTCACCGGGACAGGGTTCTCCTACAATGAGCAGTTCTTC. This chain joins TRBV7-8 and TRBJ2-1, with 9 positions matching TRBD1. CDR1 is SGHVS, CDR2 FQNEAQ, per germline. The CDR3 spans 17 residues. V dropped 8 bases and J dropped 0; count of bases not matched to a gene: 11. Filled out from reference TRBV7-8 and TRBJ2-1, the complete variable domain reads GAGVSQSPRYKVAKRGQDVALRCDPISGHVSLFWYQQALGQGPEFLTYFQNEAQLDKSGLPSDRFFAERPEGSVSTLKIQRTQQEDSAVYLCASRLTGTGFSYNEQFFGPGTRLTVL.

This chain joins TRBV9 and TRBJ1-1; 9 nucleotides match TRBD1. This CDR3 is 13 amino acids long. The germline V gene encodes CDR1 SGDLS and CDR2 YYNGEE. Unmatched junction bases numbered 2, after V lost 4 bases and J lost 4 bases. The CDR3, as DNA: TGTGCCAGCAGCCAGACAGGGGGCACTGAAGCTTTCTTT. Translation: CASSQTGGTEAFF.

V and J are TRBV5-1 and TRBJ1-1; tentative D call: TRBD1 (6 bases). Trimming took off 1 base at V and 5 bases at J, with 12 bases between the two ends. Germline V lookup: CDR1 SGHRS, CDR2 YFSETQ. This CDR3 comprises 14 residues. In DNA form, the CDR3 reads TGCGCCAGCAGCTTGAGGGGGAATCCGACTGAAGCTTTCTTT. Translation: CASSLRGNPTEAFF.